The source of this T cell receptor (beta chain) is a study of cytomegalovirus exposure and HLA in healthy donors. The PCR was carried out with 60 Vbeta primers and 13 Jbeta primers. The method was immunoSEQ multiplex PCR; TCRdb's version includes in-frame clones alone and lacks a portion of them. The sample has about 280,000 clones; about 90% are singletons. The CDR3 runs 14 residues. Germline V gene data show CDR1 as MNHEY and CDR2 as SMNVEV (reference sequence). The sample was PBMCs. The V call is TRBV27, the J call TRBJ2-5; D remains unclear. The J call may be faulty, since TRBJ2-7 better matches the DNA end. The TCR comes from a woman aged 18-30 years in good health and CMV-seronegative. In DNA form, the CDR3 reads TGTGCCAGCAGTATCGCGACACCCTCCTACGAGCAGTACTTC. Its translation is CASSIATPSYEQYF.